This T cell receptor (beta chain) was captured by sequencing in a study of CD8+CD57+ T cells in acquired aplastic anemia. Study outcomes and limitations: Patients and controls turned out to have roughly 30 CD8+ CDR3 sequences in common.

A remark on this clonotype: What it binds is not known.

The patients chosen for sequencing had shown expansion of CD8+CD57+ cells (detected by flow cytometry). Germline V gives CDR1 SGHRS, CDR2 YFSETQ. The CDR3 runs to 14 residues. V shed 0 bases and J shed 2 bases, with 7 bases lying between them. Investigators profiled TCR beta VDJ and CDR3 from genomic DNA template. TCRdb re-analysed the reads in MiXCR, keeping a single row per CDR3 protein. The top ten hold around 45% of the sample, which has some 150,000 distinct CDR3 sequences, 70% to 80% seen once. This sequence was found in a human donor with aplastic anemia. The specimen sequenced was sorted CD4+, CD8+, or CD8+CD57+ T cells (not recorded which) from PBMCs. The chain couples TRBV5-1 to TRBJ2-3; D unclear. The CDR3 DNA sequence: TGCGCCAGCAGCTTGGGGACCACCACAGATACGCAGTATTTT. This gives the protein CASSLGTTTDTQYF.